The clone carrying this T cell receptor beta chain has just a few counts. The antigen remains undetermined. Only in-frame clones appear in the TCRdb table, and some are missing; sequencing was by immunoSEQ multiplex PCR. The table includes 150,000 to 200,000 clones, about nine tenths detected once. These data belong to a study of T cell responses to AZD1222 COVID-19 vaccine. Study context: Pooling was applied to second doses at about 4 or about 12 weeks.

Germline CDR1 and CDR2: SGHAT and FQDESV (reference sequence). The ends were cut back, 1 base at V and 7 bases at J, with 10 bases in the middle. The CDR3 sequence is 13 residues long. Points from the study as a whole: Just 5 to 7 AZD1222 recipients were seropositive at baseline. The repertoires were collected only after the peak T cell response.

Sequences were derived from peripheral blood, sampled on day 0 of AZD1222 vaccination. The receptor's source is an adult in good health. This chain uses TRBV11-1 with TRBJ1-1; unclear D gene. For the CDR3, the DNA is TGTGCCAGCAGCTTAGTTAGGACCCGTGAAGCTTTCTTT. Its protein is CASSLVRTREAFF.